Presented here are 22 T cell receptor beta chains from one specimen sequenced in a study of post-analysis software for immune sequencing data. Their cognate antigens are unknown. Study-level findings and limits: In patients, about five TRBV segments were more frequent than in controls, with TRBV5-6, TRBV5-1 and TRBV20-1 among them.

Libraries were made from TCR beta cDNA, and they carried unique molecular identifiers. Each CDR3 protein is one row after TCRdb ran MiXCR on the PCR reads. Here the sample spans 800,000 to 950,000 distinct CDR3 sequences, around 50% being singletons. Source material: blood. These receptors were collected from a girl aged 10 to 17 with multiple sclerosis.

This clonotype was seen only a few times. The rearrangement joins TRBV20-1 to TRBJ2-7, with D perhaps TRBD1 or TRBD2 (7 bases each). V was cut by 6 bases and J by 4 bases, with 19 bases left in between. CDR3 length: 14 amino acids. Germline loops: CDR1 DFQATT, CDR2 SNEGSKA (reference sequence). CDR3 sequence: CSARGGTMGYEQYF. The CDR3 DNA reads TGCAGTGCCAGGGGGGGGACCATGGGGTACGAGCAGTACTTC.

The chain recombines TRBV29-1 with TRBJ2-7, with D unclear. V dropped 3 bases and J dropped 4 bases, with 16 bases sitting between them. The CDR3 is 14 residues long. CDR1 and CDR2 from the germline V gene are SQVTM and ANQGSEA. The CDR3 protein is CSVDLLSAPYEQYF. CDR3 DNA: TGCAGCGTTGATCTGCTGTCGGCCCCTTACGAGCAGTACTTC.

The V call is TRBV12-3 or TRBV12-4, the J call TRBJ1-1, with 7 bases lining up with TRBD1. The CDR3 extends over 14 amino acids. The V gene end was trimmed by 6 bases and the J gene end by 0 bases; junction bases not matched to a gene: 4. CDR3: CASRRDSLNTEAFF. CDR3 bases: TGTGCCAGCAGAAGGGACAGTCTGAACACTGAAGCTTTCTTT.

J is TRBJ2-1 and V is TRBV12-3 or TRBV12-4, with a tentative D call TRBD2 (5 bases). V lost 7 bases to trimming and J lost 7 bases, with 23 bases between them. CDR3 length equals 16 residues. The CDR3 coding sequence is TGTGCCAGCACCCTCGGCCGGGGAAGGGTTGGGAATGAGCAGTTCTTC. It translates to CASTLGRGRVGNEQFF.

The chain couples TRBV7-9 to TRBJ2-6, with TRBD1 identical over 9 bases. J gave up 2 bases and V 0 bases, and 11 bases lay outside the gene matches. From germline, CDR1 is SEHNR and CDR2 FQNEAQ (reference sequence). This CDR3 region has 20 residues. The CDR3 sequence: CASSLAERTGVSPGANVLTF. Here the CDR3 DNA reads TGTGCCAGCAGCTTAGCGGAAAGGACAGGGGTTTCACCTGGGGCCAACGTCCTGACTTTC.

In its sample, this clonotype was seen a few times. The chain recombines TRBV5-1 with TRBJ2-5, with D possibly TRBD2 on 6 matching bases. The CDR3 sequence is 14 residues long. V lost 2 bases and J 11 bases, leaving 19 bases between the germline ends. CDR1 is SGHRS, CDR2 YFSETQ, per germline. The CDR3 DNA sequence: TGCGCCAGCAGCTTTATATTAGCGGAGGAAGAGCAGTACTTC. Translated: CASSFILAEEEQYF. Complete variable domain (other parts from reference TRBV5-1 and TRBJ2-5): KAGVTQTPRYLIKTRGQQVTLSCSPISGHRSVSWYQQTPGQGLQFLFEYFSETQRNKGNFPGRFSGRQFSNSRSEMNVSTLELGDSALYLCASSFILAEEEQYFGPGTRLLVL.

This clonotype was counted only a few times. The rearrangement uses TRBV29-1 and TRBJ2-7; tentatively, D is TRBD1 or TRBD2 (5 bases each). The CDR3 runs 16 residues. CDR1 is SQVTM, CDR2 ANQGSEA, per germline. V gave up 4 bases and J gave up 6 bases, with 25 bases separating them. The DNA for the CDR3 is TGCAGCGTTGCCAGAAGATCGGGACGGCCTTCGGGCGAGCAGTACTTC. Its translation is CSVARRSGRPSGEQYF.

The chain carries TRBV20-1 and TRBJ1-2; a weak D match, TRBD1 (6 bases). V dropped 1 base and J dropped 4 bases, with 13 bases sitting between them. The CDR3 spans 14 residues. CDR1 and CDR2 (germline): DFQATT, SNEGSKA (reference sequence). Here the CDR3 DNA reads TGCAGTGCTAGAGGTCCGGACAGCGTCTATGGCTACACCTTC. Encoded protein: CSARGPDSVYGYTF.

This clonotype occurred once. The rearrangement joins TRBV29-1 to TRBJ2-7, with 15 bases fitting TRBD2. The CDR3 consists of 16 residues. V shed 6 bases and J 1 base; nucleotides not matched to a gene: 7. Germline-derived CDR1 and CDR2 are SQVTM and ANQGSEA. The CDR3 loop is CSVYGLAGGRSYEQYF. The CDR3 bases are TGCAGCGTCTACGGACTAGCGGGAGGGCGGTCCTACGAGCAGTACTTC.

The chain recombines TRBV5-1 with TRBJ2-5; 8 bases align to TRBD1. The J call is uncertain, as TRBJ2-7 better fits the DNA end. This CDR3 spans 14 amino acids. CDR1 SGHRS and CDR2 YFSETQ come from the germline V gene. The CDR3 DNA is TGCGCCAGCAGCTTGATTTCAGGGGGCGGCGAGCAGTACTTC. Residues: CASSLISGGGEQYF.

This chain links TRBV20-1 with TRBJ2-4; D is possibly TRBD2 (6 bases). Near its end, the DNA agrees better with TRBJ2-7, so the J call may be wrong. Germline lookup yields CDR1 DFQATT and CDR2 SNEGSKA (reference sequence). This CDR3 is built from 14 residues. The CDR3 is CSARDSRGRNEQYF. CDR3 DNA: TGCAGTGCTAGAGACTCTCGGGGGAGAAACGAGCAGTACTTC.

This clonotype was recorded a few times. The chain employs TRBV28 and TRBJ2-4; 7 nucleotides align to TRBD1. V was pared by 5 bases and J by 4 bases, with 14 bases of the junction left unmatched. Germline CDR1 reads MDHEN; CDR2 reads SYDVKM. This CDR3 comprises 17 residues. The CDR3 protein is CASSPEGQRRKKNIQYF. In DNA form, the CDR3 reads TGTGCCAGCAGTCCCGAGGGACAGCGAAGGAAGAAAAACATTCAGTACTTC. The entire variable domain, with the rest obtained from reference TRBV28 and TRBJ2-4, is as follows: DVKVTQSSRYLVKRTGEKVFLECVQDMDHENMFWYRQDPGLGLRLIYFSYDVKMKEKGDIPEGYSVSREKKERFSLILESASTNQTSMYLCASSPEGQRRKKNIQYFGAGTRLSVL.

The chain carries TRBV12-3 or TRBV12-4 and TRBJ2-7, with 9 bases aligning to TRBD2. The J segment lost 0 bases and the V segment lost 5 bases, leaving 2 bases of the junction unmatched. This CDR3 comprises 14 residues. CDR3: CASSISGGSYEQYF. DNA of the CDR3: TGTGCCAGCAGTATTAGCGGGGGCTCCTACGAGCAGTACTTC.

This clonotype has only a few counts. The rearrangement joins TRBV12-3 or TRBV12-4 to TRBJ1-1; 9 positions agree with TRBD1. V lost 5 bases and J lost 0; bases outside the gene matches: 1. The CDR3 spans 14 residues. The CDR3, as DNA: TGTGCCAGCAGTGGACAGGGGATGAACACTGAAGCTTTCTTT. This sequence encodes CASSGQGMNTEAFF.

The genes are TRBV20-1 and TRBJ2-3, with a weak D call TRBD2 (5 bases). Germline V CDR1 and CDR2: DFQATT, SNEGSKA (reference sequence). The CDR3 totals 12 residues. The V end was cut by 6 bases, the J end by 6 bases, with 13 bases between. The CDR3: CSATPGGDTQYF. CDR3 bases: TGCAGTGCCACTCCGGGCGGGGATACGCAGTATTTT.

The rearrangement joins TRBV7-2 to TRBJ1-2; D unclear. This CDR3 has 14 amino acids. From germline, CDR1 is SGHTA and CDR2 FQGNSA. Trimming stripped 5 bases from V and 1 base from J, with 11 bases between. CDR3 DNA: TGTGCCAGCAGCCCTTCATATTATAACTATGGCTACACCTTC. Amino acid sequence: CASSPSYYNYGYTF.

Comments on this clonotype: It may be a read error: a sequence one base away is much more abundant. The chain carries TRBV20-1 and TRBJ2-7, with D possibly being TRBD1 or TRBD2 (5 bases each). V gave up 7 bases and J gave up 7 bases, with 32 bases separating them. Germline CDR1 and CDR2: DFQATT and SNEGSKA (reference sequence). The CDR3 has 17 residues. CDR3 residues: CSVVVPGTLSSYNEQYF. CDR3 nucleotide sequence: TGCAGTGTCGTAGTCCCCGGGACCCTTAGCTCCTACAATGAGCAGTACTTC.

The chain has TRBV9 and TRBJ2-1, with D unresolved. V was clipped by 0 bases and J by 2 bases, with 6 bases between them. Germline CDR1 is SGDLS and CDR2 is YYNGEE. The CDR3 spans 14 residues. CDR3 amino acids: CASSVDQPYNEQFF. The CDR3 DNA reads as TGTGCCAGCAGCGTAGACCAGCCCTACAATGAGCAGTTCTTC. The full variable domain, its missing parts supplied by reference TRBV9 and TRBJ2-1, is DSGVTQTPKHLITATGQRVTLRCSPRSGDLSVYWYQQSLDQGLQFLIQYYNGEERAKGNILERFSAQQFPDLHSELNLSSLELGDSALYFCASSVDQPYNEQFFGPGTRLTVL.

V usage is TRBV7-2 and J usage is TRBJ2-5; the match to TRBD2 covers 7 bases. The J call may be in error: the DNA end matches TRBJ2-7 better. Per the germline V gene, CDR1 is SGHTA and CDR2 is FQGNSA. This CDR3 is built from 17 residues. The CDR3 region is CASSLGGVAGLLGEQYF. In DNA, the CDR3 is TGTGCCAGCAGCCTTGGAGGGGTAGCGGGCCTCCTGGGCGAGCAGTACTTC.

J is TRBJ2-7 and V is TRBV14; 7 bases are shared with TRBD2. The CDR3 runs 15 residues. Per the germline V gene, CDR1 is SGHDN and CDR2 is FVKESK. The trim removed 4 bases at V and 2 bases at J, leaving 8 bases unmatched. CDR3 nucleotide sequence: TGTGCCAGCAGCCTATATCGGGGGGATACCTACGAGCAGTACTTC. This encodes CASSLYRGDTYEQYF.

V and J are TRBV7-2 and TRBJ2-7, with D maybe TRBD2 (6 bases). The tail of the sequence fits TRBJ2-4 better, so the J call may be wrong. CDR1 is SGHTA, CDR2 FQGNSA, per germline. This CDR3 is 14 amino acids long. CDR3 loop: CASSLDPAGNIQYF. The DNA of the CDR3 is TGTGCCAGCAGCTTAGACCCAGCGGGAAACATTCAGTACTTC.

A few counts support this clonotype. V usage is TRBV7-9 and J usage is TRBJ2-5, with TRBD2 matching 8 bases. TRBJ2-7 matches the DNA end more closely, so the J call is doubtful. There are 18 residues in the CDR3. The germline V gene has CDR1 SEHNR and CDR2 FQNEAQ (reference sequence). The CDR3 bases are TGTGCCAGCAGCCTGGCCAGCGGGGGAACTCCCTCAGGAGGCGAGCAGTACTTC. This encodes CASSLASGGTPSGGEQYF.